This is a list of T cell receptor beta chains from one sample in a study of cytomegalovirus exposure and HLA in healthy donors. The repertoire was sequenced with immunoSEQ multiplex PCR; TCRdb's copy has only in-frame clones and lacks some. The table shows 100,000 to 150,000 clones, with more than 70% occurring only once. The source material was PBMCs. The receptors originated from a human donor in good health. CDR3s include the opening cysteine and the closing phenylalanine or tryptophan. Fields, in order: V gene, D gene, clone size, CDR3 length, J gene, CDR3 protein, CDR3 DNA. D genes are given only for firm matches. Part of the rows lack a size; the others show once, few, many or a class for expanded clones.

TRBV2	.	.	13	TRBJ2-1	CASTGTRDNEQFF	TGTGCCAGCACGGGGACACGAGACAATGAGCAGTTCTTC
TRBV6-6	TRBD1	.	15	TRBJ2-2	CASSPGQGGTGELFF	TGTGCCAGCAGTCCGGGACAGGGTGGGACCGGGGAGCTGTTTTTT
TRBV2	TRBD1	.	13	TRBJ2-5	CASRDRDGETQYF	TGTGCCAGCAGAGACAGGGATGGAGAGACCCAGTACTTC
TRBV19	TRBD2	.	16	TRBJ2-7	CASSLTPSRSGGEQYF	TGTGCCAGTAGTCTTACTCCTAGCCGCAGCGGGGGTGAGCAGTACTTC
TRBV10-2	.	.	13	TRBJ1-1	CASSVRENTEAFF	TGCGCCAGCAGTGTAAGAGAGAACACTGAAGCTTTCTTT
TRBV6-1	TRBD1	.	15	TRBJ1-1	CASSTGDRMNTEAFF	TGTGCCAGCAGTACGGGGGACAGGATGAACACTGAAGCTTTCTTT
TRBV28	.	.	15	TRBJ2-7	CASSLGPRSSYEQYF	TGTGCCAGCAGTTTAGGTCCGCGATCATCCTACGAGCAGTACTTC
TRBV11-2	.	.	14	TRBJ1-4	CASSLDKYIEKLFF	TGTGCCAGCAGCTTAGATAAGTACATTGAAAAACTGTTTTTT
TRBV11-2	TRBD1	.	15	TRBJ2-2	CASSLQQGMTGELFF	TGTGCCAGCAGCTTACAACAGGGGATGACCGGGGAGCTGTTTTTT
TRBV7-9	.	.	15	TRBJ1-3	CASSLSPDSGNTIYF	TGTGCCAGCAGCTTAAGCCCCGACTCTGGAAACACCATATATTTT
TRBV6-5	.	.	12	TRBJ2-2	CASSYLTGELFF	TGTGCCAGCAGTTACCTCACCGGGGAGCTGTTTTTT
TRBV2	.	.	13	TRBJ2-1	CASSADSVNEQFF	TGTGCCAGCAGTGCGGACAGCGTCAATGAGCAGTTCTTC
TRBV6-5	TRBD2	.	13	TRBJ2-5	CASSRGGGETQYF	TGTGCCAGCAGCCGCGGGGGGGGAGAGACCCAGTACTTC
TRBV7-9	.	.	15	TRBJ2-3	CASRIDGGAVDTQYF	TGTGCCAGCAGAATAGATGGGGGGGCCGTAGATACGCAGTATTTT
TRBV11-2	.	.	13	TRBJ2-5	CASSSGTRQTQYF	TGTGCCAGCAGCTCTGGGACTCGCCAGACCCAGTACTTC
TRBV7-9	.	.	15	TRBJ2-1	CASSQAGRLAHEQFF	TGTGCCAGCAGCCAGGCTGGTAGGCTAGCCCATGAGCAGTTCTTC
TRBV21-1	.	.	15	TRBJ2-2	CASSTRDRGTGELFF	TGTGCCAGCAGCACCCGGGACAGGGGCACCGGGGAGCTGTTTTTT
TRBV6-5	TRBD2	.	15	TRBJ2-2	CASRLAGVNTGELFF	TGTGCCAGCAGGCTAGCGGGGGTAAACACCGGGGAGCTGTTTTTT
TRBV19	TRBD2	.	15	TRBJ2-7	CASNRNGGGSYEQYF	TGTGCCAGTAATCGGAATGGCGGGGGGTCCTACGAGCAGTACTTC
TRBV7-3	.	.	15	TRBJ2-6	CASSRDSSGANVLTF	TGTGCCAGCAGCCGAGACAGTTCTGGGGCCAACGTCCTGACTTTC
TRBV7-9	.	.	15	TRBJ2-7	CASSSATVLTYEQYF	TGTGCCAGCAGCTCCGCCACGGTCCTGACCTACGAGCAGTACTTC
TRBV6-5	TRBD1	.	12	TRBJ1-2	CASTSTGYGYTF	TGTGCCAGCACCTCGACAGGGTACGGCTACACCTTC
TRBV9	.	.	15	TRBJ1-1	CASSALQGPNTEAFF	TGTGCCAGCAGCGCGTTACAGGGCCCGAACACTGAAGCTTTCTTT
TRBV5-8	TRBD2	few	15	TRBJ2-1	CASSLMASGYNEQFF	TGTGCCAGCAGCTTGATGGCTAGCGGCTACAATGAGCAGTTCTTC
TRBV4-1	TRBD2	.	15	TRBJ2-7	CASSLQRGAKTEQYF	TGTGCCAGCAGCCTTCAGCGGGGGGCCAAAACGGAGCAGTACTTC
TRBV7-6	.	.	15	TRBJ2-1	CASSPGDTPYNEQFF	TGTGCCAGCAGCCCTGGGGACACCCCTTACAATGAGCAGTTCTTC
TRBV6-5	TRBD2	few	14	TRBJ2-7	CASSYPGGIYEQYF	TGTGCCAGCAGTTATCCCGGGGGGATCTACGAGCAGTACTTC
TRBV7-9	.	few	12	TRBJ2-7	CASISHSGLEYF	TGTGCCAGCATTTCTCACTCGGGGTTGGAGTACTTC
TRBV7-3	TRBD1	once	15	TRBJ2-3	CASSPTGTGGDTQYF	TGTGCCAGCAGCCCAACCGGGACAGGGGGGGATACGCAGTATTTT
TRBV29-1	TRBD2	.	16	TRBJ2-1	CSSTGTSGGHYNEQFF	TGCAGCTCAACCGGGACTAGCGGGGGGCACTACAATGAGCAGTTCTTC
TRBV27	.	.	14	TRBJ2-6	CASSLLSGANVLTF	TGTGCCAGCAGTTTACTCTCTGGGGCCAACGTCCTGACTTTC